Listed below are T cell receptor beta chains from one sample, sequenced in a study of identical twins. TCRdb re-called the 5' RACE reads through MiXCR, storing one row per CDR3 protein. The data contain more than 400,000 distinct CDR3 sequences, nearly 15% of them singletons. These same data were also listed under a study on yellow fever vaccine responses in identical twins.

Sequenced sample: CD4+ T cells sorted from blood. These TCRs come from a young woman in good health. The CDR3 runs from the conserved cysteine through the conserved F or W. A D gene is named only where the DNA matches it firmly. The size field is filled for only some rows; it gives once, few, many or a size class.

D: -
V: TRBV6-5
J: TRBJ2-3
size: -
DNA: TGTGCCAGCAGATACTCCGGGACGGACACAGATACGCAGTATTTT
CDR3: CASRYSGTDTDTQYF

D: -
V: TRBV6-1
J: TRBJ2-7
size: -
DNA: TGTGCCAGCAGAATTAATACAGGGAGCTCCTACGAGCAGTACTTC
CDR3: CASRINTGSSYEQYF

D: TRBD2
V: TRBV4-1
J: TRBJ2-1
size: few
DNA: TGCGCCAGCAGGAGGAGCGGGGGGGCCGATGAGCAGTTCTTC
CDR3: CASRRSGGADEQFF

D: TRBD2
V: TRBV5-5
J: TRBJ2-3
size: few
DNA: TGTGCCAGCAGTCATGATAGCGGGAGGGCCATGAATACGCAGTATTTT
CDR3: CASSHDSGRAMNTQYF

D: TRBD1
V: TRBV12-3/TRBV12-4
J: TRBJ2-1
size: -
DNA: TGTGCCAGCAGACCCTTGGGGACAGGGGTAAATGAGCAGTTCTTC
CDR3: CASRPLGTGVNEQFF

D: TRBD2
V: TRBV20-1
J: TRBJ2-1
size: few
DNA: TGCAGTGCTGCGCCGGGACTAGCGGATAACAATGAGCAGTTCTTC
CDR3: CSAAPGLADNNEQFF

D: -
V: TRBV29-1
J: TRBJ2-3
size: few
DNA: TGCAGCGCTGATACGCAGTATTTT
CDR3: CSADTQYF

D: -
V: TRBV5-1
J: TRBJ2-7
size: -
DNA: TGCGCCAGCAGCCCTCGGACCTCTTTCTCCTACGAGCAGTACTTC
CDR3: CASSPRTSFSYEQYF

D: -
V: TRBV6-4
J: TRBJ1-2
size: few
DNA: TGTGCCAGCAGTGACTCAGAGGGGTCGGCCTATGGCTACACCTTC
CDR3: CASSDSEGSAYGYTF

D: -
V: TRBV20-1
J: TRBJ1-5
size: few
DNA: TGCAGTGCTAGTGTTCCAATAGGGATGGATCAGCCCCAGCATTTT
CDR3: CSASVPIGMDQPQHF

D: TRBD1
V: TRBV7-2
J: TRBJ2-1
size: few
DNA: TGTGCCAGCAGCCCACGGACAGGGGTAACCTACAATGAGCAGTTCTTC
CDR3: CASSPRTGVTYNEQFF

D: -
V: TRBV20-1
J: TRBJ2-1
size: -
DNA: TGCAGTGCTCGAGCTGGCAGGTATACAAGCAATGAGCAGTTCTTC
CDR3: CSARAGRYTSNEQFF

D: -
V: TRBV29-1
J: TRBJ1-1
size: many
DNA: TGCAGCGTATGGGTTTCCCCTTTTCCGAACACTGAAGCTTTCTTT
CDR3: CSVWVSPFPNTEAFF

D: -
V: TRBV27
J: TRBJ2-6
size: few
DNA: TGTGCCAGCAGTTTATCGGCAGCCAGCTCTGGGGCCAACGTCCTGACTTTC
CDR3: CASSLSAASSGANVLTF

D: TRBD1
V: TRBV4-1
J: TRBJ2-5
size: few
DNA: TGCGCCAGCAGCCACGCAGGGGGCCGGCAAGAGACCCAGTACTTC
CDR3: CASSHAGGRQETQYF

D: TRBD1
V: TRBV5-1
J: TRBJ2-2
size: -
DNA: TGCGCCAGCAGCCCAGTGACAGGGTCGAACACCGGGGAGCTGTTTTTT
CDR3: CASSPVTGSNTGELFF

D: -
V: TRBV12-5
J: TRBJ2-5
size: few
DNA: TGTGCTAGTGGTACAGAGGGGGAGACCCAGTACTTC
CDR3: CASGTEGETQYF

D: -
V: TRBV28
J: TRBJ2-5
size: -
DNA: TGTGCCAGCAGTGCGCTTGGAGGGCCTGATACCCAGTACTTC
CDR3: CASSALGGPDTQYF

D: -
V: TRBV12-3/TRBV12-4
J: TRBJ1-4
size: many
DNA: TGTGCCAGCAGTCCTTCTCCACAGCAGGGAACTAATGAAAAACTGTTTTTT
CDR3: CASSPSPQQGTNEKLFF

D: -
V: TRBV29-1
J: TRBJ1-2
size: few
DNA: TGCAGCGTTGTATGGGGGGCGCATGGCTACACCTTC
CDR3: CSVVWGAHGYTF

D: TRBD2
V: TRBV12-3/TRBV12-4
J: TRBJ2-1
size: -
DNA: TGTGCCAGCAGTCCGAAGACTAGCGGGTTTAAGGAGCAGTTCTTC
CDR3: CASSPKTSGFKEQFF

D: -
V: TRBV4-1
J: TRBJ1-2
size: few
DNA: TGCGCCAGCAGCCAAGATCTCTCGAGAAGGGGTAATGGCTACACCTTC
CDR3: CASSQDLSRRGNGYTF

D: TRBD2
V: TRBV6-2/TRBV6-3
J: TRBJ2-7
size: -
DNA: TGTGCCAGCAGTCCCGTTACCTCCGGCCGGCGGGAGGTCTCCTACGAGCAGTACTTC
CDR3: CASSPVTSGRREVSYEQYF

D: TRBD1
V: TRBV5-6
J: TRBJ1-6
size: few
DNA: TGTGCCAGCAGCTTGCCAGGGGGCTTTGATAATTCACCCCTCCACTTT
CDR3: CASSLPGGFDNSPLHF

D: -
V: TRBV28
J: TRBJ1-5
size: -
DNA: TGTGCCAGCAAGGGGTTTATTGGCGGGGGCCAGCCCCAGCATTTT
CDR3: CASKGFIGGGQPQHF

D: -
V: TRBV20-1
J: TRBJ2-1
size: -
DNA: TGCAGTGAAAAACGGATTACGGCCCATGAGCAGTTCTTC
CDR3: CSEKRITAHEQFF

D: -
V: TRBV2
J: TRBJ1-5
size: -
DNA: TGTGCCAGTACCACCGACCGAAACCTAAATCAGCCCCAGCATTTT
CDR3: CASTTDRNLNQPQHF

D: TRBD1
V: TRBV5-1
J: TRBJ2-2
size: -
DNA: TGCGCCAGCAGCTTGGGACAGGGGATCGCCGGGGAGCTGTTTTTT
CDR3: CASSLGQGIAGELFF

D: TRBD2
V: TRBV20-1
J: TRBJ2-3
size: -
DNA: TGCAGTGCTAGACCGGGGACTAGCGGAAAAGATACGCAGTATTTT
CDR3: CSARPGTSGKDTQYF

D: TRBD1
V: TRBV23-1
J: TRBJ2-7
size: -
DNA: TGCGCCCCCAATGGACAGGGGACATACGAGCAGTACTTC
CDR3: CAPNGQGTYEQYF

D: TRBD1
V: TRBV5-1
J: TRBJ1-4
size: few
DNA: TGCGCCAGCAGCCTCGACAGGGGAGGAGAAAAACTGTTTTTT
CDR3: CASSLDRGGEKLFF

D: -
V: TRBV27
J: TRBJ1-1
size: many
DNA: TGTGCCAGCAGTTTTTCAACCGCGACAGGGAACACTGAAGCTTTCTTT
CDR3: CASSFSTATGNTEAFF